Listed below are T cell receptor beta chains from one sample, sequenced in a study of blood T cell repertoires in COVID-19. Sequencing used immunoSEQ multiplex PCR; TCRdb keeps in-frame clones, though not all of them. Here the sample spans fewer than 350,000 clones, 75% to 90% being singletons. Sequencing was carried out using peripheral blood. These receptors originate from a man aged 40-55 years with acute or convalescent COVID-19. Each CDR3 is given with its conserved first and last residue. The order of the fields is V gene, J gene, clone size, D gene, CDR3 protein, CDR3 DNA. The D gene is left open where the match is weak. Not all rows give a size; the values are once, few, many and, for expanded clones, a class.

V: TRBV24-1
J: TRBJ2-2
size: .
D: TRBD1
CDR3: CATRATGVNTGELFF
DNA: TGTGCCACCAGGGCGACAGGGGTGAACACCGGGGAGCTGTTTTTT

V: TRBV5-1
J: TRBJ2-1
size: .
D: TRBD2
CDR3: CASSLYGTTYNEQFF
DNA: TGCGCCAGCAGCTTGTACGGGACTACCTACAATGAGCAGTTCTTC

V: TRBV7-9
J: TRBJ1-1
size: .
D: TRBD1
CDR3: CASSLTGVEAFF
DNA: TGTGCCAGCAGCTTGACAGGGGTAGAAGCTTTCTTT

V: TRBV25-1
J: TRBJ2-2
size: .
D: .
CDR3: CASRSHTGELFF
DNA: TGTGCCAGCAGATCTCACACCGGGGAGCTGTTTTTT

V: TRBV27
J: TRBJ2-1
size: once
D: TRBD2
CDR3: CASSSWGGSSYNEQFF
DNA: TGTGCCAGCAGTTCGTGGGGGGGTTCCTCCTACAATGAGCAGTTCTTC

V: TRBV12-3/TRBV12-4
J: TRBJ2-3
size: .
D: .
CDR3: CASRSTDTQYF
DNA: TGTGCCAGCAGGTCGACAGATACGCAGTATTTT

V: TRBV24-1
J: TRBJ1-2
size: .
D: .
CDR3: CATSGGDGGYTF
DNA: TGTGCCACCAGCGGGGGGGATGGAGGCTACACCTTC

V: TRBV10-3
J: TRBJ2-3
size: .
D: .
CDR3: CAASPLQKDTQYF
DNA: TGTGCCGCGAGCCCGTTACAGAAAGATACGCAGTATTTT

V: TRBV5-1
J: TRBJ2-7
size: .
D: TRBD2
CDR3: CASSLVVAGQYEQYF
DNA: TGCGCCAGCAGCTTAGTGGTAGCGGGGCAGTACGAGCAGTACTTC

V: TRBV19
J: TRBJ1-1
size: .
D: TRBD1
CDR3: CASSNSRGRRGTEAFF
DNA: TGTGCCAGTAGCAATTCCAGGGGGCGCAGGGGCACTGAAGCTTTCTTT

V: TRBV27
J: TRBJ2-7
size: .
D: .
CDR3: CASSLTTGWPYEQYF
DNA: TGTGCCAGCAGTTTAACCACAGGTTGGCCCTACGAGCAGTACTTC

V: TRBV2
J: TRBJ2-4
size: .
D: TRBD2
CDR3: CASSFGEGRLGIQYF
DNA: TGTGCCAGCAGTTTTGGGGAGGGACGGTTGGGCATTCAGTACTTC

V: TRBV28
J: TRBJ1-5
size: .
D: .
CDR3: CASNPTAGSYQPQHF
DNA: TGTGCCAGCAACCCAACAGCTGGGTCATACCAGCCCCAGCATTTT

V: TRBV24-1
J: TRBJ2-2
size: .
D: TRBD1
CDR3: CATSPGGNNRDRGLWTGELFF
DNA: TGTGCCACCAGCCCCGGGGGGAACAACCGGGACAGGGGTTTGTGGACCGGGGAGCTGTTTTTT

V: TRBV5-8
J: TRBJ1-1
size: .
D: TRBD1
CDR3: CASSSDRAPSGAFF
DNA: TGTGCCAGCAGCTCGGACAGGGCGCCGTCGGGAGCTTTCTTT

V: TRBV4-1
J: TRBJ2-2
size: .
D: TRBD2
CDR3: CASSQVKRAGGQNTGELFF
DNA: TGCGCCAGCAGCCAAGTAAAACGGGCGGGGGGTCAGAACACCGGGGAGCTGTTTTTT

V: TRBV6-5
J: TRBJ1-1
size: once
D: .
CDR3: CRSGDTEAFF
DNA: TGTCGGTCGGGGGACACTGAAGCTTTCTTT

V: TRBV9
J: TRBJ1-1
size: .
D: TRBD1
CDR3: CASSPDRVNTEAFF
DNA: TGTGCCAGCAGCCCCGACAGGGTCAACACTGAAGCTTTCTTT

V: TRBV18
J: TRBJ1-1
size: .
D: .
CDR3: CASSPRGDPNTEAFF
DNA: TGTGCCAGCTCACCTCGGGGGGATCCGAACACTGAAGCTTTCTTT

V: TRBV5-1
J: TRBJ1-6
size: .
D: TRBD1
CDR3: CASSPRQGLNSPLHF
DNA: TGCGCCAGCAGCCCCCGACAGGGCCTGAATTCACCCCTCCACTTT

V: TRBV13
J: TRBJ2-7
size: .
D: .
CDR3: CASSLGGGKNDEQYF
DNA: TGTGCCAGCAGCTTAGGAGGGGGTAAAAACGACGAGCAGTACTTC

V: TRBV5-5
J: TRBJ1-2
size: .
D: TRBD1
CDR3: CASSPTDRGLWGYTF
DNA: TGTGCCAGCAGCCCGACGGACAGGGGGCTTTGGGGCTACACCTTC

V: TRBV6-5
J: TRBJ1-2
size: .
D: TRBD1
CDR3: CASRGQGLYGYTF
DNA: TGTGCCAGCAGGGGACAGGGCCTCTATGGCTACACCTTC

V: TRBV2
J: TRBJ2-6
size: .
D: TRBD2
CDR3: CASSPRTGTSSGANVLTF
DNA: TGTGCCAGCAGCCCCCGAACAGGGACTAGCTCTGGGGCCAACGTCCTGACTTTC

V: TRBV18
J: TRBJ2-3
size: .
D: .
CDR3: CASSKTPGGVWDTQYF
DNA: TGTGCCAGCTCTAAAACACCGGGGGGCGTTTGGGATACGCAGTATTTT

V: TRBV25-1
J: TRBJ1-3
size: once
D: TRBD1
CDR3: CASTTGQGMGSSGNTIYF
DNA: TGTGCCAGCACCACGGGACAGGGGATGGGGTCCTCTGGAAACACCATATATTTT

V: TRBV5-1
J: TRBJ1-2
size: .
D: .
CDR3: CASSLDPTPANYGYTF
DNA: TGCGCCAGCAGCTTGGACCCGACACCCGCTAACTATGGCTACACCTTC

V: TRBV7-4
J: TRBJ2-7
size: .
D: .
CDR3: CASSSGQLYEQYF
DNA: TGTGCCAGCAGTTCTGGGCAGCTCTACGAGCAGTACTTC

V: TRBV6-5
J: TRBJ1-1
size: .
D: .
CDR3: CASSYRGHRNTEAFF
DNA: TGTGCCAGCAGTTACCGGGGACACCGGAACACTGAAGCTTTCTTT